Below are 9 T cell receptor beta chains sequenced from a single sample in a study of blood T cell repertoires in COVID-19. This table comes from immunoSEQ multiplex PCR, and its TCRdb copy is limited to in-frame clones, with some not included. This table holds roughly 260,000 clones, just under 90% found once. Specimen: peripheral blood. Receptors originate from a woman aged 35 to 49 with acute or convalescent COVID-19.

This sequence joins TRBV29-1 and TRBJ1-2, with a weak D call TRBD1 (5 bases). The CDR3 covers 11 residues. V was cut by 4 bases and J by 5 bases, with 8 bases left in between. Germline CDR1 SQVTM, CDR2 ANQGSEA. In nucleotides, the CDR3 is TGCAGCGTTGGGGGGGATTATGGCTACACCTTC. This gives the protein CSVGGDYGYTF.

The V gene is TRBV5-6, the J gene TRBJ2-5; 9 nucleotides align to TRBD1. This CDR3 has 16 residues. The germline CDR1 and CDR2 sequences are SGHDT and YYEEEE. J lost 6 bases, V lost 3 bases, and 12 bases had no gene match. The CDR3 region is CASSWTVDGQGKTQYF. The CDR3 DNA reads TGTGCCAGCAGCTGGACGGTCGACGGACAGGGGAAGACCCAGTACTTC. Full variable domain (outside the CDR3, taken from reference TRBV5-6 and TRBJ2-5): DAGVTQSPTHLIKTRGQQVTLRCSPKSGHDTVSWYQQALGQGPQFIFQYYEEEERQRGNFPDRFSGHQFPNYSSELNVNALLLGDSALYLCASSWTVDGQGKTQYFGPGTRLLVL.

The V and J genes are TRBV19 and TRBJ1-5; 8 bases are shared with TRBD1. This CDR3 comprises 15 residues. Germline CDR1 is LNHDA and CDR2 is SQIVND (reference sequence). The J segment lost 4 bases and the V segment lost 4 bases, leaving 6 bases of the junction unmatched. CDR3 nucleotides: TGTGCCAGTAGTACCTGGGACAGGTCAAATCAGCCCCAGCATTTT. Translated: CASSTWDRSNQPQHF.

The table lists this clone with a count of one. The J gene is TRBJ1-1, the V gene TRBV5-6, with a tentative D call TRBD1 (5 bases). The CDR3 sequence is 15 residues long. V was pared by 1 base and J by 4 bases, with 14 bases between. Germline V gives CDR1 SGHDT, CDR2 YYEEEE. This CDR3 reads CASSLYSRGSTEAFF. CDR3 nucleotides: TGTGCCAGCAGCTTGTATTCGCGGGGGAGCACTGAAGCTTTCTTT.

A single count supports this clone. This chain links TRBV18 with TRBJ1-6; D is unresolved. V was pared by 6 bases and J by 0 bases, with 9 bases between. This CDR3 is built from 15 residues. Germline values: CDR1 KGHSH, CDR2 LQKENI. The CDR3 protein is CASSRESSYNSPLHF. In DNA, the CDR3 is TGTGCCAGCTCCCGGGAGAGCTCCTATAATTCACCCCTCCACTTT.

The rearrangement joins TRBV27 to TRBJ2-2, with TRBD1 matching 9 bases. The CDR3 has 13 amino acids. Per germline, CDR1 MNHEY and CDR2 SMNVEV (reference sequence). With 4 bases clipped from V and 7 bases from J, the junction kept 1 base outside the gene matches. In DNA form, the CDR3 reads TGTGCCAGCAGTTGGGACAGGGACGGGGAGCTGTTTTTT. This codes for CASSWDRDGELFF.

The DNA of the CDR3 is TGCGCCAGCAGCCAAGAAAAGACCGGGACTAGCGGTACTAGCACAGATACGCAGTATTTT. Its translation is CASSQEKTGTSGTSTDTQYF. The J gene is TRBJ2-3, the V gene TRBV4-1; 11 nucleotides align to TRBD2. Germline V gene sequence: CDR1 MGHRA, CDR2 YSYEKL. Trimming at V came to 0 bases and at J to 0 bases, leaving 11 bases not matched to a gene. CDR3 size: 20 residues.

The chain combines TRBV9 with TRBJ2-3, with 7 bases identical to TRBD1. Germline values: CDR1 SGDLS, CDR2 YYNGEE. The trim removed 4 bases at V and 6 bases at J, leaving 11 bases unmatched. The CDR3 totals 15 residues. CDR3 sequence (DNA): TGTGCCAGCAGCCCCTCTAGCCGCAGGGGGGATACGCAGTATTTT. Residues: CASSPSSRRGDTQYF.

Here the CDR3 reads CASSTPGGGLDTEAFF. CDR3 DNA sequence: TGCGCCAGCAGTACCCCCGGGGGGGGGCTCGACACTGAAGCTTTCTTT. J is TRBJ1-1 and V is TRBV10-2, with D possibly TRBD1 on 6 matching bases. CDR3 length equals 16 residues. CDR1 is WSHSY, CDR2 SAAADI, per germline. Between the trimmed V and J ends, which lost 5 bases and 3 bases, there was a span of 19 bases.